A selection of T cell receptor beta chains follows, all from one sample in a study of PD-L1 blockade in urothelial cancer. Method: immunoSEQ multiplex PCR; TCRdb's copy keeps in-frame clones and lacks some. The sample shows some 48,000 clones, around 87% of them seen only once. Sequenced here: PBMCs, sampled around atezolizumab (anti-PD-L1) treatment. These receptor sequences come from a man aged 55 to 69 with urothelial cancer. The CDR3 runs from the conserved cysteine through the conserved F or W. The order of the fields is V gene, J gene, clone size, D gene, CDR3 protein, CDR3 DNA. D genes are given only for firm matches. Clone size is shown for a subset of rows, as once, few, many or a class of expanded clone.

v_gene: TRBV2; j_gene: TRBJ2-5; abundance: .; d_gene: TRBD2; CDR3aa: CASSAFSGGAQTQYF; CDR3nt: TGTGCCAGCAGTGCTTTTAGCGGGGGGGCGCAGACCCAGTACTTC
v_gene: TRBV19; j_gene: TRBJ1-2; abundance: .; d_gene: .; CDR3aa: CASRPSGSGYGYTF; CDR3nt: TGTGCCAGTAGACCTTCAGGGTCTGGCTATGGCTACACCTTC
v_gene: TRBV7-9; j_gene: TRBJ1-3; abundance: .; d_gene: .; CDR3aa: CASSLGGPGNTIYF; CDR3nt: TGTGCCAGCAGCTTAGGGGGGCCTGGAAACACCATATATTTT
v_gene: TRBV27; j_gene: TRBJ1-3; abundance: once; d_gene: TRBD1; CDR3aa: CASKPGVNGRGYGNTIYF; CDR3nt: TGTGCCAGCAAGCCGGGTGTAAACGGCAGGGGGTATGGAAACACCATATATTTT
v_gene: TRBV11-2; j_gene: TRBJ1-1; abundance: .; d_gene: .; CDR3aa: CASSLAQLEAFF; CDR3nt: TGTGCCAGCAGCTTAGCACAGCTTGAAGCTTTCTTT
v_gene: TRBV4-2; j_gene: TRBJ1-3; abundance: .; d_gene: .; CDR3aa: CASSQRTQGYSGNTIYF; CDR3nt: TGTGCCAGCAGCCAACGGACGCAGGGCTACTCTGGAAACACCATATATTTT
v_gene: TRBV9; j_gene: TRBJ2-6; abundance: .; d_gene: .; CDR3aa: CASSPYGVESGANVLTF; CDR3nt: TGTGCCAGCAGCCCATACGGGGTGGAATCTGGGGCCAACGTCCTGACTTTC
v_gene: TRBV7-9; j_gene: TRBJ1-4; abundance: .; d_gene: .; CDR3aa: CASSPGVATNEKLFF; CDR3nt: TGTGCCAGCAGCCCAGGGGTAGCAACTAATGAAAAACTGTTTTTT
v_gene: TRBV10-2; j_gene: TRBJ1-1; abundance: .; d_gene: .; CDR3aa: CASSESGFATEAFF; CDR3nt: TGCGCCAGCAGTGAGTCTGGTTTCGCGACTGAAGCTTTCTTT
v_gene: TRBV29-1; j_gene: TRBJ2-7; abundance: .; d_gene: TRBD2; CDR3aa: CSVETLASYEQYF; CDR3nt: TGCAGCGTCGAGACACTAGCGTCTTACGAGCAGTACTTC
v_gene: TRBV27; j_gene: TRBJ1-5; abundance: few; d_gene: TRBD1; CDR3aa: CASSDRGPSNQPQHF; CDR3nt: TGTGCCAGTTCGGACAGGGGGCCTAGCAATCAGCCCCAGCATTTT
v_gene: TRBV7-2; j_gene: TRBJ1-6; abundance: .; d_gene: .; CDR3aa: CASSLQGNSPLHF; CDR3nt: TGTGCCAGCAGCTTACAGGGGAATTCACCCCTCCACTTT
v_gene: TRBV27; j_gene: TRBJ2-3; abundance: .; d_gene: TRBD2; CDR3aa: CASSFSGGALSTDTQYF; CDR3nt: TGTGCCAGCAGTTTTAGCGGGGGGGCCCTAAGCACAGATACGCAGTATTTT
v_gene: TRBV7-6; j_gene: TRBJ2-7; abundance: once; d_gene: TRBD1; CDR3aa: CASSMGQAETYEQYF; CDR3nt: TGTGCCAGCAGCATGGGACAGGCGGAGACCTACGAGCAGTACTTC
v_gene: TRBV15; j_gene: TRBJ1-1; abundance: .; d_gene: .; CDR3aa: CATSRGGGNTEAFF; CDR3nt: TGTGCCACCAGCAGAGGGGGGGGGAACACTGAAGCTTTCTTT
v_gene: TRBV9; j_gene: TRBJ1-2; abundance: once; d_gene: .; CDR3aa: CASSQDVRGYTF; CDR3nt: TGTGCCAGCAGTCAAGATGTCCGGGGCTACACCTTC
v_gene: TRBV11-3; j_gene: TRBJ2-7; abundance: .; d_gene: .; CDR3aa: CASSLVRGASFNEQYF; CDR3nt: TGTGCCAGCAGCTTAGTACGGGGGGCTAGTTTCAACGAGCAGTACTTC
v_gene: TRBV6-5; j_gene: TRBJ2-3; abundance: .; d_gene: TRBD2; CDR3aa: CASRKAGGTDTQYF; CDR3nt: TGTGCCAGCAGGAAAGCGGGGGGCACAGATACGCAGTATTTT
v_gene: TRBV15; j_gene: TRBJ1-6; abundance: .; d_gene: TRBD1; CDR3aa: CATSSRTGGGYSPLHF; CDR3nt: TGTGCCACCAGCAGTCGGACAGGGGGAGGATATTCACCCCTCCACTTT
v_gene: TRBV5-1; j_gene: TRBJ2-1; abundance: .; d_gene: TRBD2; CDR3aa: CASTVAGGQGNEQFF; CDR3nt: TGCGCCAGCACAGTAGCGGGGGGGCAGGGCAATGAGCAGTTCTTC
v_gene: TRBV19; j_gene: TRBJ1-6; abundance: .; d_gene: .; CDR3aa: CASSINRSSYNSPLHF; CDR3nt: TGTGCCAGTAGTATAAACCGGAGCTCCTATAATTCACCCCTCCACTTT
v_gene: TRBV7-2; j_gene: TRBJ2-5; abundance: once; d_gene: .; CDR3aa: CASSFLAQETQYF; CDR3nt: TGTGCCAGCAGCTTCCTAGCCCAAGAGACCCAGTACTTC
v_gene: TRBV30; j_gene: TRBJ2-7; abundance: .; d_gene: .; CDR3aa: CAWSKIPSGEQYF; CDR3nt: TGTGCCTGGAGTAAGATACCTTCGGGGGAGCAGTACTTC
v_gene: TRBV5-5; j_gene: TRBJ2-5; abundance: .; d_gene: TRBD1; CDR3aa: CASSLERGRRQETQYF; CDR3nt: TGTGCCAGCAGCTTGGAGAGGGGGCGAAGACAAGAGACCCAGTACTTC
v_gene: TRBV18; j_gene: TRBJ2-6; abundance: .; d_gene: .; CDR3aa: CASSPDPLPTGVLTF; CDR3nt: TGTGCCAGCTCACCGGATCCATTACCAACAGGGGTCCTGACTTTC
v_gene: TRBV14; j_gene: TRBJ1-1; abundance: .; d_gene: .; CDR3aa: CASSLTVNTEAFF; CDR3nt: TGTGCCAGCAGCCTGACAGTTAACACTGAAGCTTTCTTT
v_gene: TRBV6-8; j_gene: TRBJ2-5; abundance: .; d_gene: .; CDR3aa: CASSSTGRKEGETQYF; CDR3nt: TGTGCCAGCAGCTCGACAGGGAGGAAAGAGGGAGAGACCCAGTACTTC
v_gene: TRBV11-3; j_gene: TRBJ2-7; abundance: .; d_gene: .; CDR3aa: CASSPGGEQYF; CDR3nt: TGTGCCAGCAGCCCGGGTGGCGAGCAGTACTTC
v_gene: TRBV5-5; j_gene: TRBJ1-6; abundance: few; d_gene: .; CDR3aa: CASRTGITNSPLHF; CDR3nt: TGTGCCAGCAGGACAGGAATAACAAATTCACCCCTCCACTTT
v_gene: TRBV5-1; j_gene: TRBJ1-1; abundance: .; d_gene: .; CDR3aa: CASSYGRNTEAFF; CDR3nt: TGCGCCAGCAGCTATGGGAGAAACACTGAAGCTTTCTTT
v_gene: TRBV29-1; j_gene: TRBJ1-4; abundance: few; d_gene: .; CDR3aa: CSVIISGVMFF; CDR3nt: TGCAGCGTTATAATTTCAGGGGTTATGTTTTTT